Following are 6 T cell receptor beta chains from one sample sequenced in a study of control samples from healthy donors and cancer patients. Measured with immunoSEQ multiplex PCR; TCRdb has only the in-frame clones, and not every one. Of under 70,000 clones in the sample, roughly 90% were seen once. Sample: blood. The receptors derive from a man aged 50 to 60 in good health.

This clone was picked up a small number of times. V is TRBV24-1 and J is TRBJ2-1; 9 nucleotides line up with TRBD2. The CDR3 loop spans 15 amino acids. V shed 3 bases, J shed 4 bases, and the junction held 3 bases outside the gene matches. Germline CDR1 reads KGHDR; CDR2 reads SFDVKD. CDR3 in DNA: TGTGCCACCAGTGATCCGAGCGGGAGGTACAATGAGCAGTTCTTC. Translating it yields CATSDPSGRYNEQFF.

The rearrangement uses TRBV12-2 and TRBJ2-2; TRBD2, the D gene given by the table, was not confirmed from the DNA. TRBV12-2 is tagged as a pseudogene. This CDR3 spans 17 amino acids. CDR3 bases: TGTGCAAGTCGCTTAGTGCGCGGGGCGGGGGGCACCGGGGAGCTGTTTTTT. It codes for CASRLVRGAGGTGELFF.

The chain uses TRBV11-3 and TRBJ2-1, with TRBD2 matching over 13 bases. Unmatched junction bases numbered 14, after V lost 5 bases and J lost 7 bases. Germline V gives CDR1 SGHNT, CDR2 YENEEA. The length of the CDR3 is 18 residues. CDR3 DNA: TGTGCCAGCAGCCCCACCCGGACTAGCGGGAGCTCTAAGAATGAGCAGTTCTTC. Amino acid sequence: CASSPTRTSGSSKNEQFF.

This clone was picked up one time. CDR3: CASSYRSPGQVPTGELFF. CDR3 sequence (DNA): TGTGCCAGCAGTTATAGATCCCCCGGACAGGTGCCCACCGGGGAGCTGTTTTTT. The rearrangement uses TRBV6-2 or TRBV6-3 and TRBJ2-2, with 7 bases identical to TRBD1. Looked up from germline, CDR1 is MNHEY and CDR2 is SVGEGT. The CDR3 consists of 18 residues. V was pared by 3 bases and J by 4 bases, with 14 bases of the junction left unmatched.

This chain connects TRBV29-1 to TRBJ1-3; 10 nucleotides line up with TRBD1. This CDR3 comprises 17 residues. Unmatched junction bases numbered 5, after V lost 0 bases and J lost 0 bases. In germline, CDR1 is SQVTM, CDR2 ANQGSEA. The CDR3 DNA is TGCAGCGTTGAAGATTTGGACAGGGGGTACTCTGGAAACACCATATATTTT. This encodes CSVEDLDRGYSGNTIYF.

The rearrangement uses TRBV18 and TRBJ2-1; 8 bases match TRBD2. The CDR3 sequence is 13 residues long. Trimming cost V 3 bases and J 15 bases; bases outside gene matches: 10. Germline V gene data show CDR1 as KGHSH and CDR2 as LQKENI. CDR3 in amino acids: CASSPSGLVGPFF. CDR3 DNA sequence: TGTGCCAGCTCACCTTCGGGACTAGTAGGTCCGTTCTTC.